Listed below are T cell receptor beta chains from one sample, sequenced in a study of blood T cell repertoires in COVID-19. Only in-frame clones appear in the TCRdb table, and some are missing; sequencing was by immunoSEQ multiplex PCR. Of around 270,000 clones listed, around 88% are singletons. The sequenced sample consisted of peripheral blood. These receptors were collected from a young man with acute or convalescent COVID-19. The CDR3 runs from the conserved cysteine through the conserved F or W. A D gene is named only where the DNA matches it firmly. The size of a clone is reported for some rows only, either as once, few or many, or as a class for expanded clones.

V: TRBV5-5; D: -; size: -; J: TRBJ2-1; DNA: TGTGCCAGCAGCTTGGAACTACTCAATGAGCAGTTCTTC; CDR3: CASSLELLNEQFF
V: TRBV7-9; D: -; size: once; J: TRBJ2-5; DNA: TGTGCCAGCAGTTATAGGGCGGGTCGGAAGCAAGAGACCCAGTACTTC; CDR3: CASSYRAGRKQETQYF
V: TRBV2; D: -; size: -; J: TRBJ2-1; DNA: TGTGCCAGCATACGAGAGACAGAAACCAAGCAGTTCTTC; CDR3: CASIRETETKQFF
V: TRBV2; D: -; size: -; J: TRBJ1-2; DNA: TGTGCCAGCAGTCCAGACCCGGGGAGGCCATATGGCTACACCTTC; CDR3: CASSPDPGRPYGYTF
V: TRBV4-1; D: TRBD1; size: -; J: TRBJ2-7; DNA: TGCGCCAGCAGCCCGGGACAGGGACCCCGTCGGGAGCAGTACTTC; CDR3: CASSPGQGPRREQYF
V: TRBV7-9; D: -; size: -; J: TRBJ1-1; DNA: TGTGCCAGCAGACAAGAGGGAGGCACTGAAGCTTTCTTT; CDR3: CASRQEGGTEAFF
V: TRBV5-6; D: -; size: -; J: TRBJ2-7; DNA: TGTGCCAGCAGCCGGACAGTCTACGAGCAGTACTTC; CDR3: CASSRTVYEQYF
V: TRBV12-3/TRBV12-4; D: -; size: -; J: TRBJ1-1; DNA: TGTGCCAGCAGTTTCTTCCACACTGAAGCTTTCTTT; CDR3: CASSFFHTEAFF
V: TRBV5-1; D: -; size: -; J: TRBJ2-7; DNA: TGCGCCAGCAGCATGGCCCCTACCTACGAGCAGTACTTC; CDR3: CASSMAPTYEQYF
V: TRBV27; D: TRBD1; size: -; J: TRBJ2-1; DNA: TGTGCCAGCAGTTTATTGGACAGGGTAGGCCATGAGCAGTTCTTC; CDR3: CASSLLDRVGHEQFF
V: TRBV5-1; D: TRBD1; size: -; J: TRBJ1-6; DNA: TGCGCCAGCAGCCCCGTACCCGACAGGGGTTATTCACCCCTCCACTTT; CDR3: CASSPVPDRGYSPLHF
V: TRBV29-1; D: -; size: once; J: TRBJ1-1; DNA: TGCAGCGTTGAAGATCTGCAGGGGTTTAGGAACACTGAAGCTTTCTTT; CDR3: CSVEDLQGFRNTEAFF
V: TRBV9; D: -; size: -; J: TRBJ2-2; DNA: TGTGCCAGCAGCTCGCCAACTCCCGGGGGGCGGGAGCTGTTTTTT; CDR3: CASSSPTPGGRELFF
V: TRBV18; D: TRBD2; size: -; J: TRBJ2-7; DNA: TGTGCCAGCTCACTTAGCGGGAGATATCGCGAGCAGTACTTC; CDR3: CASSLSGRYREQYF
V: TRBV3-1/TRBV3-2; D: TRBD1; size: -; J: TRBJ2-2; DNA: TGTGCCAGCAGCTTCGGACAGGGGTTTGGGCGGGAGCTGTTTTTT; CDR3: CASSFGQGFGRELFF
V: TRBV28; D: -; size: -; J: TRBJ1-1; DNA: TGTGCCACCCTCCCCGGCACTGAAGCTTTCTTT; CDR3: CATLPGTEAFF
V: TRBV2; D: -; size: few; J: TRBJ1-2; DNA: TGTGCCAGCTCCACCCAAGGGGGTGCGAGGGGCTACACCTTC; CDR3: CASSTQGGARGYTF
V: TRBV6-5; D: -; size: -; J: TRBJ1-4; DNA: TGTGCCAGTTCGGCAGGCGAAAAACTGTTTTTT; CDR3: CASSAGEKLFF
V: TRBV19; D: -; size: -; J: TRBJ1-1; DNA: TGTGCCAGTAGTTCTTTCTTTATGTCGAACACTGAAGCTTTCTTT; CDR3: CASSSFFMSNTEAFF
V: TRBV2; D: TRBD1; size: -; J: TRBJ1-6; DNA: TGTGCCAGCAGGGGGACAGGCGGTTTTTCACCCCTCCACTTT; CDR3: CASRGTGGFSPLHF
V: TRBV28; D: -; size: -; J: TRBJ1-2; DNA: TGTGCCAGCAGTTTAGTATTCCTAGACTATGGCTACACCTTC; CDR3: CASSLVFLDYGYTF
V: TRBV30; D: -; size: -; J: TRBJ2-5; DNA: TGTGCCTGGAGTGTGGGAGGACAAGAGACCCAGTACTTC; CDR3: CAWSVGGQETQYF
V: TRBV19; D: -; size: -; J: TRBJ1-5; DNA: TGTGCCAGTAGTATAGTCGAGTATAGCAATCAGCCCCAGCATTTT; CDR3: CASSIVEYSNQPQHF